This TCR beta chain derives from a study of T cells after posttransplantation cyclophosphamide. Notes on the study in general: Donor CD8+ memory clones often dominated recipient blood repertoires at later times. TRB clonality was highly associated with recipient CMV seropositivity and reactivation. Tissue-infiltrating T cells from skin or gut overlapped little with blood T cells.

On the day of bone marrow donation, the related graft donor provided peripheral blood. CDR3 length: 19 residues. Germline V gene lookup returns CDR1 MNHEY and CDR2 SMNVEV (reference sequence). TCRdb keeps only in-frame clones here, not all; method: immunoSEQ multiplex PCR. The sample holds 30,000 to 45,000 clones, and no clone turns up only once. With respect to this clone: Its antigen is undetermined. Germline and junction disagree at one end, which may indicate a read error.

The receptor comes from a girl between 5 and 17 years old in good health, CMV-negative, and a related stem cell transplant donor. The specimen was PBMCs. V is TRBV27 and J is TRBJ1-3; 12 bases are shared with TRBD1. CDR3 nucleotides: TGTGCCAGCAGTTTTCGGGACAGGGGGCCGGAGAGCTCTGGAAGCACCATATATTTT. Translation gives CASSFRDRGPESSGSTIYF.